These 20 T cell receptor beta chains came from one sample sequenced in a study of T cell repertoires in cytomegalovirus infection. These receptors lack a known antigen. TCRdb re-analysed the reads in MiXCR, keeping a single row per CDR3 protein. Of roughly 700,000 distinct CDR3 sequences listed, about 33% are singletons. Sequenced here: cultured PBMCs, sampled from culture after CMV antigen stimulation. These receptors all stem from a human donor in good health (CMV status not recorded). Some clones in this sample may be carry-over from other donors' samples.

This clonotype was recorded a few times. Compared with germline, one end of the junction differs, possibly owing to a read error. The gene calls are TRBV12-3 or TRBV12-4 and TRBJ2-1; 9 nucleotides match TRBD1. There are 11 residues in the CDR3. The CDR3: CASSDRGVRHF. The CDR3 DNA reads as TGTGCCAGCAGCGACAGGGGGGTCCGACACTTC.

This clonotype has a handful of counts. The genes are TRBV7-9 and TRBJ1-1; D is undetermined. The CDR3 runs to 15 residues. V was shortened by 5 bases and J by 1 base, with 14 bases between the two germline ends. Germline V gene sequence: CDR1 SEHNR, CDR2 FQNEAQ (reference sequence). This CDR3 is CASSPTSSWNTEAFF. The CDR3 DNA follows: TGTGCCAGCAGCCCGACATCCTCATGGAACACTGAAGCTTTCTTT.

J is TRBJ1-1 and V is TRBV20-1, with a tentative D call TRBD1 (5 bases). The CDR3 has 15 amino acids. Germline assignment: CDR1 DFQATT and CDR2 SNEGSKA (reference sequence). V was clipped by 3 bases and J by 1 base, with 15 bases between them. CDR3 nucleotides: TGCAGTGCTAGGGCAGGGTTACCTAGGAACACTGAAGCTTTCTTT. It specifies CSARAGLPRNTEAFF.

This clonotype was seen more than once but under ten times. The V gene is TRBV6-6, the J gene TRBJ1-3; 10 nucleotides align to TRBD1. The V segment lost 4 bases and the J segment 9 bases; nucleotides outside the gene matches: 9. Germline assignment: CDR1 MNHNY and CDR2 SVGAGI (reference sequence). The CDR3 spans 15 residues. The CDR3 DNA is TGTGCCAGCAGTTTAAGACAGGGGGCGTACGGCACCATATATTTT. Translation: CASSLRQGAYGTIYF.

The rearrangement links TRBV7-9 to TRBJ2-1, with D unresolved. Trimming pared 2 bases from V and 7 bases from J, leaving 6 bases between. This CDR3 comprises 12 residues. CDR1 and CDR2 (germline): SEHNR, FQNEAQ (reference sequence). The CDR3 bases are TGTGCCAGCAGCTTAATAGTGAATGAGCAGTTCTTC. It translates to CASSLIVNEQFF.

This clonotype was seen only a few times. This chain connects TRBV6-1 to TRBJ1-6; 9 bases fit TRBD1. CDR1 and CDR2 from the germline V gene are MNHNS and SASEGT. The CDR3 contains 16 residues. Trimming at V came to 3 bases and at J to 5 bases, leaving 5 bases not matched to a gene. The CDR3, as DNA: TGTGCCAGCAGTGAGGGGACAGGGTCGGATAATTCACCCCTCCACTTT. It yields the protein CASSEGTGSDNSPLHF.

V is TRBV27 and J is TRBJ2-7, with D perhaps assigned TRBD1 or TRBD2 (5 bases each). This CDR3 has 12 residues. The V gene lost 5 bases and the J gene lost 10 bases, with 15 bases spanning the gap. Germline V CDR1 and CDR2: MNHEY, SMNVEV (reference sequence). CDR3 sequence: CASSDRDLLQYF. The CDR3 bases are TGTGCCAGCAGTGACCGGGACCTATTACAGTACTTC.

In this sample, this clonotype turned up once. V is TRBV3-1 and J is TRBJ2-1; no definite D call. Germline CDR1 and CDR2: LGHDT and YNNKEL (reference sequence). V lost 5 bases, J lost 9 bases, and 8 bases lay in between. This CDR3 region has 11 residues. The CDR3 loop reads CASSVGSEQFF. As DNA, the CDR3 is TGTGCCAGCAGCGTCGGATCTGAGCAGTTCTTC.

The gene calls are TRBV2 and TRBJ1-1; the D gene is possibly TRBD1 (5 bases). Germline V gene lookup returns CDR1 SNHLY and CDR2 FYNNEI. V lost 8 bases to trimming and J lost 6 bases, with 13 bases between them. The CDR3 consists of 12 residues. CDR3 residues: CASERAGPEAFF. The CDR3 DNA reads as TGTGCCAGCGAAAGGGCGGGACCTGAAGCTTTCTTT.

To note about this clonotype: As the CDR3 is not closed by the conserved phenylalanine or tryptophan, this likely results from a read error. CDR3: CASSLAGTAYEQYL. CDR3 sequence (DNA): TGTGCCAGCAGCTTAGCGGGGACAGCCTACGAGCAGTACCTC. The chain carries TRBV7-2 and TRBJ2-7; 7 bases are a match to TRBD1. The ends lost 0 bases at V and 2 bases at J; junction bases unmatched: 1. The CDR3 runs 14 residues. From germline, CDR1 is SGHTA and CDR2 FQGNSA.

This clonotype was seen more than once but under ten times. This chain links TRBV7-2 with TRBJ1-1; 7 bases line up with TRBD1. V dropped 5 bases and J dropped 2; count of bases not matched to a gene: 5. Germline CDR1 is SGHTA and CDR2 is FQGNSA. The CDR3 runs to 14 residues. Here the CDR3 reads CASSGGTANTEAFF. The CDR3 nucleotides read TGTGCCAGCAGCGGGGGGACAGCTAACACTGAAGCTTTCTTT.

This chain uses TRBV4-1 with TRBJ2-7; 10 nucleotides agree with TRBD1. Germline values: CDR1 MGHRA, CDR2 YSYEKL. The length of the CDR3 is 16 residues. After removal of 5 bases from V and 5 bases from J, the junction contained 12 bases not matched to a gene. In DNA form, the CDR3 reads TGCGCCAGCAGCAAATTGTACCGGGACAGGGGCCACGAGCAGTACTTC. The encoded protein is CASSKLYRDRGHEQYF.

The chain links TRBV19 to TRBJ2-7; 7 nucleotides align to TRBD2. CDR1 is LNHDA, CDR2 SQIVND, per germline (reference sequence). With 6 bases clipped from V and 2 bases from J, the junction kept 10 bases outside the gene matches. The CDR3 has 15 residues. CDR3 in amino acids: CASRRDYGRPYEQYF. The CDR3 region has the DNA TGTGCCAGTAGAAGGGACTACGGGCGACCCTACGAGCAGTACTTC.

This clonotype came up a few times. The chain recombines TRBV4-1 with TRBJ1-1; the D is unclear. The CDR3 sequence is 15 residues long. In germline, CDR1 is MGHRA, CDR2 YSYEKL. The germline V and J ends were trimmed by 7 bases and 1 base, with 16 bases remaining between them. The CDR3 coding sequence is TGCGCCAGCAAGACCCAAGGCCGGAAGAACACTGAAGCTTTCTTT. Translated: CASKTQGRKNTEAFF.

This CDR3 is CASSGTSVVGEQYF. CDR3 sequence (DNA): TGTGCCAGTTCCGGGACTAGCGTGGTGGGGGAGCAGTACTTC. V is TRBV19 and J is TRBJ2-7, with 10 bases aligning to TRBD2. Germline V gene sequence: CDR1 LNHDA, CDR2 SQIVND (reference sequence). This CDR3 has 14 residues. The junction had 11 bases not matched to a gene; V was cut back by 8 bases and J by 7 bases.

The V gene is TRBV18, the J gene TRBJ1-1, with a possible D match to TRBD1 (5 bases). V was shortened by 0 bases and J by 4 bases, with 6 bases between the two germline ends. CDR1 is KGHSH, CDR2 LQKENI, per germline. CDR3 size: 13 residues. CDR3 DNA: TGTGCCAGCTCACCACCCGACAGCACTGAAGCTTTCTTT. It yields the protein CASSPPDSTEAFF.

CDR3 coding DNA: TGTGCCAGCAGTGATACCGGTCAGGCGAGCTACGAGCAGTACTTC. Translating gives CASSDTGQASYEQYF. V usage is TRBV2 and J usage is TRBJ2-7; D unclear. This CDR3 is 15 amino acids long. Germline CDR1 is SNHLY and CDR2 is FYNNEI. Trimming cost V 3 bases and J 3 bases, with 15 bases left between them.

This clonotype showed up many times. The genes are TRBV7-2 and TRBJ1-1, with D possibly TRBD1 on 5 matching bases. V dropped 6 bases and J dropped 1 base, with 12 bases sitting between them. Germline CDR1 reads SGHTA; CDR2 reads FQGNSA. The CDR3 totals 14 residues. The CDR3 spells CASSFGGGNTEAFF. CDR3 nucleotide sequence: TGTGCCAGCAGTTTTGGGGGTGGGAACACTGAAGCTTTCTTT.

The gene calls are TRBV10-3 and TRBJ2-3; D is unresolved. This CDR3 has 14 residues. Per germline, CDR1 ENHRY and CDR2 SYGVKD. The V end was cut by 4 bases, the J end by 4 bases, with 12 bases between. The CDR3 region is CAISATGVADTQYF. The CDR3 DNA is TGTGCCATCAGTGCGACTGGGGTGGCAGATACGCAGTATTTT.

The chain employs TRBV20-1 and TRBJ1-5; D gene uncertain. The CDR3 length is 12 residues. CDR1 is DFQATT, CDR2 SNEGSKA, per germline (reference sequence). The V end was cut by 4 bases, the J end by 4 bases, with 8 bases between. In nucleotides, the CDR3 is TGCAGTGCTACCACGGGGAATCAGCCCCAGCATTTT. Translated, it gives CSATTGNQPQHF.